The entry below gives a single TCR beta chain sequence along with its context. Its antigen is as yet unknown. J lost 8 bases, V lost 3 bases, and 6 bases had no gene match. This CDR3 is 13 amino acids long. Germline lookup yields CDR1 PRHDT and CDR2 FYEKMQ (reference sequence). This entry belongs to a study of cytomegalovirus exposure and HLA in healthy donors. About the study: It was reported in a later analysis that the approximately 110 validation repertoires used the same platform as the roughly 700 first-cohort repertoires. Study-level points and caveats: The finding came from a later analysis; first-cohort TCR clusters tended to co-occur in the roughly 120 validation repertoires. Overall, around 160 TCR beta chains were annotated as cytomegalovirus-associated.

TCRdb keeps only in-frame clones here, not all; method: immunoSEQ multiplex PCR. Here the sample spans 100,000 to 150,000 clones, 90% to 97% being singletons. The TCR originated in a man aged 18 to 30 in good health and CMV-seronegative. The sequenced sample consisted of PBMCs. The gene calls are TRBV13 and TRBJ1-2, with 7 bases fitting TRBD1. In DNA, the CDR3 is TGTGCCAGCAGCTTCACAGGGGCGCGGGGCTACACCTTC. Translation gives CASSFTGARGYTF.